This T cell receptor beta chain was found in a study of OX40 agonist ivuxolimab in advanced cancers. TCRdb's copy holds only in-frame clones and misses some; the assay was immunoSEQ multiplex PCR. Counted here are about 54,000 clones, 80% to 90% occurring once; the ten biggest clones make up more than 1%. The V gene's germline CDR1 is MNHNS and CDR2 SASEGT. V dropped 6 bases and J dropped 3; count of bases not matched to a gene: 7. The CDR3 has 15 residues. This rearrangement joins TRBV6-1 to TRBJ1-1; 10 positions agree with TRBD1. The origin of this receptor is an adult with an advanced solid tumor such as melanoma, head and neck, liver or kidney cancer. Sample: CD4+ or CD8+ T cells sorted from blood, taken in a trial of the OX40 agonist ivuxolimab. CDR3 in amino acids: CASRTTGGADTEAFF. For the CDR3, the DNA is TGTGCCAGCAGGACGACAGGGGGCGCAGACACTGAAGCTTTCTTT.